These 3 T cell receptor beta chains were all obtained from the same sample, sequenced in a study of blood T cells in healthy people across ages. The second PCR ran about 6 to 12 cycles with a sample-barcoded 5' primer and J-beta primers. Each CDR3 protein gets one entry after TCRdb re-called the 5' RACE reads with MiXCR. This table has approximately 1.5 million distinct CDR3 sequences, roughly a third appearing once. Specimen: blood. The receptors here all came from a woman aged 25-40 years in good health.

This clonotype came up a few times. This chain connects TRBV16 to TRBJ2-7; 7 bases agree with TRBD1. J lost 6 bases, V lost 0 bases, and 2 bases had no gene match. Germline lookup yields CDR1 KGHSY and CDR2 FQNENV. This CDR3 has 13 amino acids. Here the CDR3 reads CASSQSDRREQYF. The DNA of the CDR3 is TGTGCCAGCAGCCAATCGGACAGGCGCGAGCAGTACTTC.

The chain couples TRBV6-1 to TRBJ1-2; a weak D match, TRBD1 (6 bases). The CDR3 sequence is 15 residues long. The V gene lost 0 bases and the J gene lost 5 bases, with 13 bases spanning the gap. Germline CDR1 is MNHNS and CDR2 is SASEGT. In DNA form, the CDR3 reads TGTGCCAGCAGTGAAGCAGTACAGGGCCTTTATGGCTACACCTTC. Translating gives CASSEAVQGLYGYTF.

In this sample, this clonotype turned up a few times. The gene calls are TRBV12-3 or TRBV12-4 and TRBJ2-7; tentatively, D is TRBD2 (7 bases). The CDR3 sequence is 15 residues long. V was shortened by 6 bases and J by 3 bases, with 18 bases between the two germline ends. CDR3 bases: TGTGCCAGCAGCCGAGGGACGGGGGGCCTCTACGAGCAGTACTTC. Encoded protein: CASSRGTGGLYEQYF.